Presented here are 23 T cell receptor beta chains from one specimen sequenced in a study of blood T cells in healthy people across ages (dated by TCRdb to between 2014 and 2017). Receptors were amplified or captured by 5' RACE. The instrument given in TCRdb is Illumina HiSeq 2500. A second 7 to 11 cycle PCR used a sample-barcoded 5' primer and a J-beta primer mix. Using fastp trimming at Q25 and MiXCR clonotype assembly, TCRdb reanalyzed the public sequencing data and kept in-frame beta chains. Here each entry gathers all rows of one CDR3 protein and keeps the most common genes and DNA. Present in this sample are more than 900,000 distinct CDR3 sequences, around 25% of which were seen just once. The ten top clones hold about 0.69% of the sample. The data also belong to a second study, concerning T cells of mothers and their children.

The sample was blood. Receptors were obtained from a girl aged 2 to 9 in good health.

The V gene is TRBV6-6, the J gene TRBJ2-1, with TRBD2 as a possible D gene (6 bases). The DNA matches TRBJ2-5 better at its end, which makes the J call doubtful. The CDR3 spans 14 residues. Germline loops: CDR1 MNHNY, CDR2 SVGAGI (reference sequence). CDR3 sequence (DNA): TGTGCCAGCAGTTACGATGGAGGGAACAGACCCCAGTACTTC. This codes for CASSYDGGNRPQYF.

Comments on this clonotype: A junction end diverges from the germline sequence, so it may reflect a read error. The genes are TRBV4-3 and TRBJ2-2; D may be TRBD1 (6 bases). This CDR3 contains 11 residues. Germline lookup yields CDR1 LGHNA and CDR2 YSLEER. CDR3 amino acids: CASSSRGGLFF. For the CDR3, the DNA is TGCGCCAGCAGCTCTCGAGGGGGGCTGTTTTTT.

This clonotype was observed a single time. Here the CDR3 reads CATSDPTTGTANEQFF. CDR3 sequence (DNA): TGTGCCACCAGTGACCCAACGACAGGCACGGCCAATGAGCAGTTCTTC. The chain uses TRBV24-1 and TRBJ2-1, with D possibly TRBD1 on 6 matching bases. This CDR3 has 16 residues. The germline V gene encodes CDR1 KGHDR and CDR2 SFDVKD. V lost 4 bases to trimming and J lost 6 bases, with 18 bases between them.

The chain uses TRBV3-1 and TRBJ2-1, with TRBD2 identical over 10 bases. The CDR3 sequence is 16 residues long. J lost 4 bases, V lost 1 base, and 4 bases had no gene match. From germline, CDR1 is LGHDT and CDR2 YNNKEL (reference sequence). The CDR3 protein is CASSQAGLAAYNEQFF. CDR3 sequence (DNA): TGTGCCAGCAGCCAAGCCGGACTAGCGGCATACAATGAGCAGTTCTTC.

The genes are TRBV21-1 and TRBJ2-5; TRBD2, the table's D call, was not compared with the DNA. TRBV21-1 corresponds to a pseudogene. CDR3 length: 16 residues. The CDR3 region has the DNA TGTGCCAGCAGCAAAGAGGCTAGCGGGACTCAAGAGACCCAGTACTTC. This translates into CASSKEASGTQETQYF.

This clonotype came up a few times. V usage is TRBV12-3 or TRBV12-4 and J usage is TRBJ2-7; D ambiguous. This CDR3 spans 14 amino acids. Trimming shortened V by 7 bases and J by 0 bases, and 13 bases separated the two germline ends. The CDR3 is CASMNTDLSYEQYF. For the CDR3, the DNA is TGTGCCAGCATGAATACAGATCTCTCCTACGAGCAGTACTTC.

This clonotype was recorded a few times. The J gene is TRBJ2-1, the V gene TRBV5-1; maybe TRBD1 (6 bases). Trimming removed 4 bases at V and 2 bases at J, with 16 bases between. Looked up from germline, CDR1 is SGHRS and CDR2 is YFSETQ. The CDR3 length is 16 residues. As DNA, the CDR3 is TGCGCCAGCAGCCCGCACAGGGAGAGCCCCTACAATGAGCAGTTCTTC. This encodes CASSPHRESPYNEQFF.

The CDR3 DNA reads as TGTGCCAGCAGCCAAGATGGTGGGACAGGCGGGAAAAAACTGTTTTTT. It translates to CASSQDGGTGGKKLFF. The V call is TRBV4-2, the J call TRBJ1-4; 8 positions match TRBD1. The CDR3 sequence is 16 residues long. Per germline, CDR1 LGHNA and CDR2 YNFKEQ. V was pared by 0 bases and J by 9 bases, with 9 bases of the junction left unmatched.

The J gene is TRBJ2-3, the V gene TRBV15; the D gene is possibly TRBD1 (6 bases). Germline CDR1 LNHNV, CDR2 YYDKDF (reference sequence). The V gene lost 6 bases and the J gene lost 2 bases, with 24 bases spanning the gap. The CDR3 length is 18 residues. CDR3 sequence reads: CATSDNLNGQRITDTQYF. The CDR3 DNA reads as TGTGCCACCAGTGATAACTTGAACGGACAGCGGATCACAGATACGCAGTATTTT.

This clonotype has just a few counts. J is TRBJ2-2 and V is TRBV15, with D hard to call. The germline CDR1 and CDR2 sequences are LNHNV and YYDKDF (reference sequence). The CDR3 loop spans 14 amino acids. Trimming took off 1 base at V and 3 bases at J, with 6 bases between the two ends. DNA for the CDR3: TGTGCCACCAGCAGAGCCCCGCACACCGGGGAGCTGTTTTTT. Protein: CATSRAPHTGELFF.

Turning to this clonotype: A junction boundary mismatches the germline segment, possibly from a read error. The chain combines TRBV11-2 with TRBJ2-3; 12 bases map to TRBD2. Germline CDR1 SGHAT, CDR2 FQNNGV. The CDR3 contains 16 residues. CDR3 sequence reads: CTSSPLAGGPTDTQYF. CDR3 nucleotide sequence: TGTACCAGCAGCCCTCTAGCGGGAGGGCCAACAGATACGCAGTATTTT.

This clonotype was picked up a small number of times. V gene TRBV2 combines with J gene TRBJ2-1, with a possible D match to TRBD2 (6 bases). The germline V and J ends were trimmed by 5 bases and 5 bases, with 16 bases remaining between them. The CDR3 spans 15 residues. CDR1 is SNHLY, CDR2 FYNNEI, per germline. CDR3 sequence (DNA): TGTGCCAGCAGTAGGCCGGACTCGGGAGACAATGAGCAGTTCTTC. This encodes CASSRPDSGDNEQFF.

Here the CDR3 DNA reads TGCGCCAGCAGCTTGGGGGACAGGGATTTCTTCTACGAGCAGTACTTC. It encodes CASSLGDRDFFYEQYF. The chain links TRBV5-1 to TRBJ2-7; 9 bases are shared with TRBD1. The junction had 7 bases not matched to a gene; V was cut back by 0 bases and J by 3 bases. Germline values: CDR1 SGHRS, CDR2 YFSETQ. CDR3 length: 16 amino acids.

This clonotype occurred many times. One end of the junction is discordant with germline, which a read error may explain. The chain couples TRBV12-3 or TRBV12-4 to TRBJ2-7; tentative D call: TRBD1 (6 bases). The CDR3 covers 13 residues. The CDR3 spells CASSLGRGNEQYF. DNA for the CDR3: TGCGCCAGCAGCTTGGGCAGGGGAAACGAGCAGTACTTC.

This chain uses TRBV20-1 with TRBJ1-2; TRBD1 is a possible D gene (6 bases). Germline lookup yields CDR1 DFQATT and CDR2 SNEGSKA (reference sequence). Between the trimmed V and J ends, which lost 3 bases and 6 bases, there was a span of 11 bases. This CDR3 is 12 amino acids long. This chain's CDR3 is CSASPRGDGYTF. CDR3 coding DNA: TGCAGTGCTAGTCCCAGGGGAGATGGCTACACCTTC.

The J gene is TRBJ2-7, the V gene TRBV20-1, with D possibly TRBD1 on 5 matching bases. This CDR3 region has 13 residues. V was clipped by 1 base and J by 0 bases, with 7 bases between them. Germline-derived CDR1 and CDR2 are DFQATT and SNEGSKA (reference sequence). The CDR3 bases are TGCAGTGCTAGAGGGACACTCTCCTACGAGCAGTACTTC. Amino acids: CSARGTLSYEQYF.

This clonotype has just a few counts. This rearrangement joins TRBV4-1 to TRBJ1-1; D possibly corresponds to TRBD1 (5 bases). Per the germline V gene, CDR1 is MGHRA and CDR2 is YSYEKL. The V end lost 4 bases, the J end lost 8 bases, and 20 bases lay between the germline ends. The CDR3 sequence is 15 residues long. In DNA form, the CDR3 reads TGCGCCAGCAGCCCCTCAACGCAGGGTGAGGTAGAAGCTTTCTTT. It specifies CASSPSTQGEVEAFF.

This clonotype was seen a few times. In nucleotides, the CDR3 is TGCGCCAGCAGCTTGGATGGGGGGCGCGGGGAGACCCAGTACTTC. It yields the protein CASSLDGGRGETQYF. The V gene is TRBV5-1, the J gene TRBJ2-5; either TRBD1 or TRBD2 may fit D (6 bases each). Between the trimmed V and J ends, which lost 0 bases and 5 bases, there was a span of 14 bases. Germline lookup yields CDR1 SGHRS and CDR2 YFSETQ. The CDR3 extends over 15 amino acids.

This clonotype was counted ten times or more. The chain combines TRBV6-1 with TRBJ2-1; no clear D. CDR3 length: 10 residues. In germline, CDR1 is MNHNS, CDR2 SASEGT. Trimming cost V 3 bases and J 6 bases, with 0 bases left between them. In DNA form, the CDR3 reads TGTGCCAGCAGTGACAATGAGCAGTTCTTC. Protein: CASSDNEQFF.

The rearrangement links TRBV20-1 to TRBJ2-5; no reliable D call. The CDR3 sequence is 14 residues long. V was shortened by 0 bases and J by 2 bases, with 10 bases between the two germline ends. The germline gives CDR1 DFQATT, CDR2 SNEGSKA (reference sequence). CDR3 sequence reads: CSAREYVSQETQYF. In DNA, the CDR3 is TGCAGTGCTAGAGAATACGTCAGTCAAGAGACCCAGTACTTC.

V is TRBV6-5 and J is TRBJ2-5; D gene ambiguous. Trimming shortened V by 6 bases and J by 5 bases, and 16 bases separated the two germline ends. The germline V gene encodes CDR1 MNHEY and CDR2 SVGAGI. CDR3 length equals 14 residues. CDR3 loop: CASSPLPLRETQYF. CDR3 coding DNA: TGTGCCAGCAGCCCCCTTCCTCTCCGGGAGACCCAGTACTTC.

This clonotype was picked up a small number of times. The rearrangement uses TRBV9 and TRBJ2-3; 9 bases fit TRBD2. With V trimmed by 3 bases and J by 4 bases, 12 bases remained unmatched. The CDR3 length is 17 residues. Germline CDR1 is SGDLS and CDR2 is YYNGEE. The CDR3 DNA follows: TGTGCCAGCAGCGCGGAGCTAGCGGGGTGGAGTTCAGATACGCAGTATTTT. Its protein is CASSAELAGWSSDTQYF.

This clonotype was counted between two and nine times. The V call is TRBV3-1, the J call TRBJ2-1, with D possibly being TRBD1 or TRBD2 (5 bases each). The V and J ends lost 6 bases and 4 bases respectively, with 16 bases between them. The CDR3 extends over 15 amino acids. The V gene's germline CDR1 is LGHDT and CDR2 YNNKEL (reference sequence). CDR3: CASSKDWDLYNEQFF. CDR3 nucleotide sequence: TGTGCCAGCAGTAAGGACTGGGACCTATACAATGAGCAGTTCTTC.